The next 13 T cell receptor beta chains were all read from a single sample in a study of beta chain features in type 1 diabetes. These TCRs' antigens remain unknown. Expressed TCRB transcripts were sequenced because the isolated RNA had all been reverse transcribed beforehand. Assay used: immunoSEQ multiplex PCR; TCRdb lists only in-frame clones, some missing. Of hundreds of thousands of clones listed, around an eighth are singletons. Findings of the study overall: A moderate, significant TCRB CDR3 shortening appeared in type 1 diabetes across four CD4+ subsets.

Material: naive CD4+ T cells from blood. Receptor source: a man aged 18 to 29 with type 1 diabetes.

J is TRBJ1-4 and V is TRBV7-2, with TRBD1 matching 8 bases. Trimming removed 5 bases from V and 1 base from J; junction bases left unmatched: 3. From germline, CDR1 is SGHTA and CDR2 FQGNSA. There are 15 residues in the CDR3. CDR3 in amino acids: CASSAGQGTNEKLFF. The CDR3 DNA sequence: TGTGCCAGCAGCGCAGGACAGGGAACTAATGAAAAACTGTTTTTT.

This clone was counted only a few times. The chain recombines TRBV19 with TRBJ2-3; D call uncertain. V lost 5 bases and J 3 bases, leaving 6 bases between the germline ends. CDR3 length: 12 residues. Germline assignment: CDR1 LNHDA and CDR2 SQIVND (reference sequence). The chain's CDR3 is CASSPSTDTQYF. The CDR3 DNA reads as TGTGCCAGTAGTCCGTCTACAGATACGCAGTATTTT.

This chain joins TRBV21-1 and TRBJ1-2. TRBV21-1 is termed a pseudogene. The CDR3 is 18 amino acids. The CDR3 region has the DNA TGTGCCAGCAGCAAAGGAAGCTCAGGGGGAGGGGATAACTATGGCTACACCTTC. It specifies CASSKGSSGGGDNYGYTF.

Comments on this clone: This CDR3 is also generated by other DNA sequences in the sample. V usage is TRBV2 and J usage is TRBJ1-1; no definite D call. The CDR3 length is 13 residues. Germline V gives CDR1 SNHLY, CDR2 FYNNEI. V gave up 3 bases and J gave up 1 base, with 6 bases separating them. The DNA for the CDR3 is TGTGCCAGCAGTGAGGAGGGGAACACTGAAGCTTTCTTT. Its translation: CASSEEGNTEAFF.

The rearrangement uses TRBV30 and TRBJ1-1, with unresolved D. The CDR3 length is 13 residues. In germline, CDR1 is GTSNPN, CDR2 SVGIG (reference sequence). V lost 4 bases, J lost 4 bases, and 13 bases lay in between. The CDR3 is CAWTFMTRTEAFF. CDR3 bases: TGTGCCTGGACTTTTATGACTCGCACTGAAGCTTTCTTT. Complete variable domain (other parts from reference TRBV30 and TRBJ1-1): SQTIHQWPATLVQPVGSPLSLECTVEGTSNPNLYWYRQAAGRGLQLLFYSVGIGQISSEVPQNLSASRPQDRQFILSSKKLLLSDSGFYLCAWTFMTRTEAFFGQGTRLTVV.

This chain links TRBV7-8 with TRBJ1-5; D is unclear. V gave up 0 bases and J gave up 6 bases, with 15 bases separating them. Germline values: CDR1 SGHVS, CDR2 FQNEAQ. The length of the CDR3 is 16 residues. CDR3 protein: CASSLAFGLVSQPQHF. The CDR3 coding sequence is TGTGCCAGCAGCTTAGCTTTCGGGTTGGTGAGTCAGCCCCAGCATTTT.

This clone was observed a few times. The chain recombines TRBV19 with TRBJ2-7, with TRBD1 identical over 7 bases. The germline V gene has CDR1 LNHDA and CDR2 SQIVND (reference sequence). This CDR3 spans 14 amino acids. The J segment lost 0 bases and the V segment lost 5 bases, leaving 4 bases of the junction unmatched. CDR3 nucleotides: TGTGCCAGTAGTTCACAGGGGTTCTCCTACGAGCAGTACTTC. Protein product: CASSSQGFSYEQYF.

The table lists this clone with a few counts. This chain connects TRBV5-6 to TRBJ1-5; 9 positions match TRBD1. Per the germline V gene, CDR1 is SGHDT and CDR2 is YYEEEE. The V and J ends lost 3 bases and 7 bases, in that order; junction bases with no gene match: 5. This CDR3 region has 14 residues. The CDR3 region has the DNA TGTGCCAGCAGCTCGGACAGGGGCAGGCAGCCCCAGCATTTT. Encoded protein: CASSSDRGRQPQHF.

The sample holds a few counts of this clone. This rearrangement joins TRBV9 to TRBJ2-1, with 10 bases fitting TRBD2. Looked up from germline, CDR1 is SGDLS and CDR2 is YYNGEE. The CDR3 has 15 residues. With V trimmed by 5 bases and J by 8 bases, 10 bases remained unmatched. CDR3: CASSPGTSVSYEQFF. In DNA, the CDR3 is TGTGCCAGCAGTCCTGGGACTAGCGTGAGCTATGAGCAGTTCTTC. The full variable domain, in which reference TRBV9 and TRBJ2-1 provide the parts outside the CDR3, is DSGVTQTPKHLITATGQRVTLRCSPRSGDLSVYWYQQSLDQGLQFLIQYYNGEERAKGNILERFSAQQFPDLHSELNLSSLELGDSALYFCASSPGTSVSYEQFFGPGTRLTVL.

This clone has a handful of counts. The chain is built from TRBV6-5 and TRBJ1-6, with 10 bases that match TRBD1. The CDR3 length is 14 residues. The V gene's germline CDR1 is MNHEY and CDR2 SVGAGI. With V trimmed by 2 bases and J by 8 bases, 0 bases remained unmatched. The CDR3 nucleotides read TGTGCCAGCAGTTACGGGACAGGGGATTCACCCCTCCACTTT. This translates into CASSYGTGDSPLHF.

This clone was seen a single time. CDR3 sequence reads: CASSLQGWTEAFF. Here the CDR3 DNA reads TGTGCCAGCAGCCTCCAGGGGTGGACTGAAGCTTTCTTT. V gene TRBV5-6 combines with J gene TRBJ1-1; the D gene is possibly TRBD1 (6 bases). Trimming removed 4 bases at V and 5 bases at J, with 12 bases between. The CDR3 runs 13 residues. CDR1 is SGHDT, CDR2 YYEEEE, per germline.

The J gene is TRBJ2-1, the V gene TRBV15; the D gene is possibly TRBD2 (6 bases). The CDR3 runs to 15 residues. CDR1 LNHNV and CDR2 YYDKDF come from the germline V gene (reference sequence). Trimming left V 1 base short and J 0 bases short, with 7 bases between. This CDR3 is CATSRVAASYNEQFF. CDR3 coding DNA: TGTGCCACCAGCAGAGTAGCGGCCTCCTACAATGAGCAGTTCTTC.

This chain joins TRBV6-5 and TRBJ2-6; tentatively, D is TRBD2 (5 bases). V gave up 4 bases and J gave up 7 bases, with 11 bases separating them. The CDR3 loop spans 14 amino acids. Germline lookup yields CDR1 MNHEY and CDR2 SVGAGI. Written as DNA, the CDR3 is TGTGCCAGCAGTTCAGGAGGTCTAGCCAACGTCCTGACTTTC. It specifies CASSSGGLANVLTF.